Detailed here is one TCR beta chain. Its antigen is as yet unknown. The data were obtained in a study of monozygotic twins with inflammatory bowel disease. Study-wide findings and caveats: Twins with IBD had fewer clonotypes in common with others than healthy twins, particularly during disease activity.

Each UMI, carrying a 6-nucleotide sample barcode, came from template switching. Using the 5' RACE reads, TCRdb records one entry per CDR3 protein without DNA. Listed are about 300,000 distinct CDR3 sequences; roughly 5.3% falls within the top ten. The CDR3 covers 14 residues. The chain uses TRBV12-3 or TRBV12-4 and TRBJ1-1. Sequencing was done on a sample of blood. The TCR comes from a human donor with ulcerative colitis or Crohn's disease, or a healthy co-twin of an affected twin (not recorded which). CDR3 sequence: CASSSTATQVVSFF.